The clone carrying this T cell receptor (beta chain) was found a few times. The data derive from a study of blood T cell repertoires in COVID-19. The data were produced by immunoSEQ multiplex PCR, yet TCRdb's version contains in-frame clones alone and is incomplete. This sample yields over 150,000 clones, of which around 80% are seen a single time; 6% to 7% belongs to the top ten. The CDR3 loop spans 13 amino acids. From germline, CDR1 is SNHLY and CDR2 FYNNEI. V dropped 5 bases and J dropped 5 bases, with 12 bases sitting between them. The chain has TRBV2 and TRBJ1-1; D is possibly TRBD1 (5 bases). Specimen: peripheral blood. The sequence was obtained from a woman in her thirties or forties with COVID-19, enrolled during active disease. CDR3 sequence: CASSLVGGTEAFF. CDR3 DNA: TGTGCCAGCAGTTTAGTTGGGGGGACTGAAGCTTTCTTT.